These T cell receptor beta chains were read from a single sample in a study of CD8 T cells in ankylosing spondylitis. A single record per CDR3 protein comes from TCRdb applying MiXCR to the 5' RACE reads. In the table there are hundreds of thousands of distinct CDR3 sequences, roughly a tenth of which are singletons. What was sequenced was blood, either unsorted or a sorted T cell fraction (not recorded which). The receptors were gathered from a male donor with ankylosing spondylitis or in good health (not recorded which). Both conserved end residues are part of each CDR3. A D gene is named only where the DNA matches it firmly. Expanded clones get a size class; other rows say once, few or many, or leave the size out.

D | size | J | V | CDR3 | DNA
. | many | TRBJ2-6 | TRBV5-1 | CASSLGTSGANVLTF | TGCGCCAGCAGCTTGGGTACCTCTGGGGCCAACGTCCTGACTTTC
. | many | TRBJ1-5 | TRBV12-3/TRBV12-4 | CASSPGLNNQPQHF | TGTGCCAGCAGCCCGGGGCTAAACAATCAGCCCCAGCATTTT
TRBD2 | . | TRBJ2-1 | TRBV19 | CASSDVAGGLSEQFF | TGTGCCAGTAGTGACGTAGCGGGGGGGCTAAGTGAGCAGTTCTTC
. | many | TRBJ2-7 | TRBV27 | CASSPFRDKGGEQYF | TGTGCCAGCAGTCCCTTCCGGGACAAGGGTGGTGAGCAGTACTTC
. | many | TRBJ2-2 | TRBV12-3/TRBV12-4 | CASSLSSGGTGELFF | TGTGCCAGCAGTTTATCGTCTGGAGGCACCGGGGAGCTGTTTTTT
. | many | TRBJ2-1 | TRBV7-2 | CASRRDSNNEQFF | TGTGCCAGCAGGCGGGACTCCAACAATGAGCAGTTCTTC
. | many | TRBJ2-4 | TRBV7-9 | CASSLPSTGAKNIQYF | TGTGCCAGCAGCTTACCATCTACAGGGGCCAAAAACATTCAGTACTTC
. | many | TRBJ2-7 | TRBV27 | CASSLFHPDSYEQYF | TGTGCCAGCAGTTTATTTCACCCAGACTCCTACGAGCAGTACTTC
. | many | TRBJ2-1 | TRBV2 | CASGRGANEQFF | TGTGCCAGCGGCCGGGGCGCGAATGAGCAGTTCTTC
. | . | TRBJ2-3 | TRBV10-3 | CAISEGVSSTDTQYF | TGTGCCATCAGTGAAGGAGTTTCTAGCACAGATACGCAGTATTTT
. | few | TRBJ2-6 | TRBV12-3/TRBV12-4 | CASSFWVLDTSSGANVLTF | TGTGCCAGCAGTTTTTGGGTCCTGGACACCAGCTCTGGGGCCAACGTCCTGACTTTC
TRBD1 | . | TRBJ2-2 | TRBV10-3 | CAISEGEGAGTGELFF | TGTGCCATCAGTGAAGGAGAGGGGGCAGGCACCGGGGAGCTGTTTTTT
. | few | TRBJ2-1 | TRBV18 | CASSLSTGSEQFF | TGTGCCAGCTCACTATCCACAGGGAGTGAGCAGTTCTTC
TRBD2 | . | TRBJ2-5 | TRBV7-2 | CASSLAPSGETQYF | TGTGCCAGCAGCTTAGCTCCTAGCGGAGAGACCCAGTACTTC
TRBD2 | many | TRBJ2-3 | TRBV7-6 | CASSLAWLAEDTQYF | TGTGCCAGCAGCTTAGCTTGGCTAGCGGAAGATACGCAGTATTTT
. | few | TRBJ1-6 | TRBV5-1 | CASSIGVSPLHF | TGCGCCAGCAGCATAGGGGTCTCACCCCTCCACTTT
TRBD2 | many | TRBJ2-1 | TRBV5-1 | CASSGSGGASHEQFF | TGCGCCAGCAGCGGGAGCGGGGGGGCCTCCCATGAGCAGTTCTTC
TRBD1 | . | TRBJ2-3 | TRBV7-2 | CASSLVGRGTDTQYF | TGTGCCAGCAGCTTAGTCGGCAGGGGGACAGATACGCAGTATTTT
. | . | TRBJ2-7 | TRBV2 | CASGDAGTVGNEQYF | TGTGCCAGCGGGGACGCCGGGACTGTAGGAAACGAGCAGTACTTC
TRBD2 | . | TRBJ2-7 | TRBV6-5 | CASGFPRGGHSDYYEQYF | TGTGCCAGCGGTTTCCCGCGGGGGGGCCACTCCGATTACTACGAGCAGTACTTC